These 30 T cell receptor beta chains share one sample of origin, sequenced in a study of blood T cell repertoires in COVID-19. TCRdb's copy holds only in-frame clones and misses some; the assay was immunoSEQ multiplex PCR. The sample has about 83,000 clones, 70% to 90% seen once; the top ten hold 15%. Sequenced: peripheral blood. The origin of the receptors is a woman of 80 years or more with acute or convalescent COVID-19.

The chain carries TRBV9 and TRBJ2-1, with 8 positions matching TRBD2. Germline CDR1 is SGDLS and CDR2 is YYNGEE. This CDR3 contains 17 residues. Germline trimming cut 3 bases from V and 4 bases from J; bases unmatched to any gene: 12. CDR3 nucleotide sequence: TGTGCCAGCAGCGAAGGTCCAATAGCGGGGAGTTACAATGAGCAGTTCTTC. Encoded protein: CASSEGPIAGSYNEQFF.

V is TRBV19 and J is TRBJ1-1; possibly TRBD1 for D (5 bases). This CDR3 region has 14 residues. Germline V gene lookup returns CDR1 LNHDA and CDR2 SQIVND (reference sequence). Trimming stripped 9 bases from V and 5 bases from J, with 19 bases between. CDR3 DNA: TGTGCCAGCTTTACCGAACTCGGGGGAACTGAAGCTTTCTTT. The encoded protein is CASFTELGGTEAFF.

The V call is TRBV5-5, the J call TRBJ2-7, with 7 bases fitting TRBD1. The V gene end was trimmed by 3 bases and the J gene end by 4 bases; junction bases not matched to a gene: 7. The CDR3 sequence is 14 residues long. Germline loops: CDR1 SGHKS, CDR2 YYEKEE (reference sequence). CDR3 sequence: CASSSGQRFYEQYF. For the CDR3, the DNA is TGTGCCAGCAGCTCGGGACAGCGATTTTACGAGCAGTACTTC. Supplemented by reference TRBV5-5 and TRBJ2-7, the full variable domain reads DAGVTQSPTHLIKTRGQQVTLRCSPISGHKSVSWYQQVLGQGPQFIFQYYEKEERGRGNFPDRFSARQFPNYSSELNVNALLLGDSALYLCASSSGQRFYEQYFGPGTRLTVT.

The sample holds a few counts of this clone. The CDR3 coding sequence is TGTGCCAGCAGCCCCTCAGGGGCGTTCTACGAGCAGTACTTC. It translates to CASSPSGAFYEQYF. The V and J genes are TRBV3-1 (or the pseudogene TRBV3-2) and TRBJ2-7; tentative D call: TRBD1 (6 bases). V lost 4 bases to trimming and J lost 3 bases, with 13 bases between them. Germline CDR1 is LGHDT and CDR2 is YNNKEL (reference sequence). The CDR3 runs 14 residues.

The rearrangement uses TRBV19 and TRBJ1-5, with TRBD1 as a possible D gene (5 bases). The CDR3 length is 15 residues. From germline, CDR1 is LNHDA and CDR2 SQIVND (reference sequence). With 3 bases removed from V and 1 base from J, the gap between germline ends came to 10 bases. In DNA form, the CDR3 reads TGTGCCAGTAGTATCAGGGATGGCAGCAATCAGCCCCAGCATTTT. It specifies CASSIRDGSNQPQHF.

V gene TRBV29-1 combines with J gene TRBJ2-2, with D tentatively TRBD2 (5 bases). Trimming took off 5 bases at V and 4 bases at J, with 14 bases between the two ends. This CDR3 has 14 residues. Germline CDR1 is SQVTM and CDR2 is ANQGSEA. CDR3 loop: CSVPGGSVTGELFF. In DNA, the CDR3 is TGCAGCGTTCCCGGCGGGTCAGTCACCGGGGAGCTGTTTTTT.

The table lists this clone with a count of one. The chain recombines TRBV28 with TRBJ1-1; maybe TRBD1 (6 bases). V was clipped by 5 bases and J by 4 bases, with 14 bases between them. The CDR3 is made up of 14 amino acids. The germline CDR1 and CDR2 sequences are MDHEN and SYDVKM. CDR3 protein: CASSLYRVGTEAFF. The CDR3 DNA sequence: TGTGCCAGCAGTCTATACAGGGTCGGCACTGAAGCTTTCTTT.

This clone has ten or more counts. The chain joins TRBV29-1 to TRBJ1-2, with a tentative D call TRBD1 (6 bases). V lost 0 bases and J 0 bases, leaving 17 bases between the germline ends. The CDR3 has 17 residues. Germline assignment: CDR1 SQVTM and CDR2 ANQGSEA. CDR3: CSVEDRQGRGANYGYTF. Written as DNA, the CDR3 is TGCAGCGTTGAAGATCGGCAGGGGAGGGGAGCTAACTATGGCTACACCTTC.

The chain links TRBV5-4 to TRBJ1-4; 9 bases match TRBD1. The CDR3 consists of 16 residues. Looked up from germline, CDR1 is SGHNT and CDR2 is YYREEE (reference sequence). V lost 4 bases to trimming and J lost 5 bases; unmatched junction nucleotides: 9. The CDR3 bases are TGTGCCAGCAGCAGGTTGCCCGGGACAGGGAATGAAAAACTGTTTTTT. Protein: CASSRLPGTGNEKLFF.

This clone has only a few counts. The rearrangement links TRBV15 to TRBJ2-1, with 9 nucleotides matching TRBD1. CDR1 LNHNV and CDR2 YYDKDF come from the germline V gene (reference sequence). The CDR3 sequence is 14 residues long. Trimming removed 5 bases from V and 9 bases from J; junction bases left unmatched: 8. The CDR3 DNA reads TGTGCCACCAGCGGGGACAGGGCGGGCGGTGAGCAGTTCTTC. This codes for CATSGDRAGGEQFF.

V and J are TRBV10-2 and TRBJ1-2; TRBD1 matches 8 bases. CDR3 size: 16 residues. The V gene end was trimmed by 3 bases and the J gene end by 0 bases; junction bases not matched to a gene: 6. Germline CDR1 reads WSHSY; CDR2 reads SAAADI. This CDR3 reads CASSDQGTGPNYGYTF. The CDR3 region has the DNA TGCGCCAGCAGTGATCAGGGGACAGGTCCTAACTATGGCTACACCTTC.

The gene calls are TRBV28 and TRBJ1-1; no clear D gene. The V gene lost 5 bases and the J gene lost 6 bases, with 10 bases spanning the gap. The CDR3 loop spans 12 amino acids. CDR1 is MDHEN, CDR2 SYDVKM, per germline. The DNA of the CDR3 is TGTGCCAGCAGTGCCTTAGTTTCTGAAGCTTTCTTT. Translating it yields CASSALVSEAFF.

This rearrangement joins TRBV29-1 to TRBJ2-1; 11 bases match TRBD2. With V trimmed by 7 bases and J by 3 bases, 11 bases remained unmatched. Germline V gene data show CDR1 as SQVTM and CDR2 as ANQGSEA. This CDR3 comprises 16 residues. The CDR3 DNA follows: TGCAGCGCCGCCTTACTAGCGGGGGACCGCTACAATGAGCAGTTCTTC. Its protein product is CSAALLAGDRYNEQFF.

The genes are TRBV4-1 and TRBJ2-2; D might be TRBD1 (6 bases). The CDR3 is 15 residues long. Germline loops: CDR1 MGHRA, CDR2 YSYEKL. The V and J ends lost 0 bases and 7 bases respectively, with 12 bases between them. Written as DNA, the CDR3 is TGCGCCAGCAGCCAAGAAGTGGGGGCAGGCGGGGAGCTGTTTTTT. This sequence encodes CASSQEVGAGGELFF.

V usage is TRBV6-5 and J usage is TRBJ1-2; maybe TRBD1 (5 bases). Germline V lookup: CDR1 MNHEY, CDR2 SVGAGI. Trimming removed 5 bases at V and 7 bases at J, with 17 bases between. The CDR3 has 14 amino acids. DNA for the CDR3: TGTGCCAGCAGTCTTAGACAGTCCAAGGGTGGCTACACCTTC. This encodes CASSLRQSKGGYTF.

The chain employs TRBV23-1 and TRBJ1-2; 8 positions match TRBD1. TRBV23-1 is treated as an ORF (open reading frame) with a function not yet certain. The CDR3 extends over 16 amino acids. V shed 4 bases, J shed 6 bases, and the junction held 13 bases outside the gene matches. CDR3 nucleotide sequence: TGCGCCAGCAGTCGGACAGGGAATGCCGTTTCAAATGGCTACACCTTC. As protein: CASSRTGNAVSNGYTF.

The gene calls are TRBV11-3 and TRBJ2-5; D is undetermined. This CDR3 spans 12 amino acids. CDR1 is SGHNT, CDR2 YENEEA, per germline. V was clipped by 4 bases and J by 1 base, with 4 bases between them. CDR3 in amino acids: CASSSIQETQYF. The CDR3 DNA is TGTGCCAGCAGCTCCATCCAAGAGACCCAGTACTTC.

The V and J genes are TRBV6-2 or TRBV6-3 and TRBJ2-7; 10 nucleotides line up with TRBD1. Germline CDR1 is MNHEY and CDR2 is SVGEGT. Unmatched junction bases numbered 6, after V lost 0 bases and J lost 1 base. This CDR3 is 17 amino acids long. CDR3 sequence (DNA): TGTGCCAGCAGTTACTCGACAGGGGGCAGTAGGTCCTACGAGCAGTACTTC. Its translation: CASSYSTGGSRSYEQYF.

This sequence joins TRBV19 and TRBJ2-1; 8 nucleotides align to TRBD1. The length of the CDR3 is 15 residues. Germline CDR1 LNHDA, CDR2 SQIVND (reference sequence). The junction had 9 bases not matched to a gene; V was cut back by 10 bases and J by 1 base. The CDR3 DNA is TGTGCCACCCTTCAACAGGGGGAGTCCTACAATGAGCAGTTCTTC. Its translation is CATLQQGESYNEQFF. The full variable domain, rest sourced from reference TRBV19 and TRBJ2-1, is DGGITQSPKYLFRKEGQNVTLSCEQNLNHDAMYWYRQDPGQGLRLIYYSQIVNDFQKGDIAEGYSVSREKKESFPLTVTSAQKNPTAFYLCATLQQGESYNEQFFGPGTRLTVL.

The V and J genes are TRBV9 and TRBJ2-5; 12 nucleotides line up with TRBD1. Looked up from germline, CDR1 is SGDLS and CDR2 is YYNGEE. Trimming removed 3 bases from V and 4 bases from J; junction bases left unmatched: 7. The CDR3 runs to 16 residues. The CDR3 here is CASSDRDRGPGETQYF. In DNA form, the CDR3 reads TGTGCCAGCAGCGACCGGGACAGGGGGCCAGGAGAGACCCAGTACTTC.

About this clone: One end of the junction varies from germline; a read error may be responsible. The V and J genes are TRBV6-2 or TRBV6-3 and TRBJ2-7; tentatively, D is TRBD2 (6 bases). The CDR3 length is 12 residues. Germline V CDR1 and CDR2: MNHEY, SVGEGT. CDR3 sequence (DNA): TGTGCCAGCAGTTACTCGGGCGGGACTCATCACTTC. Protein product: CASSYSGGTHHF.

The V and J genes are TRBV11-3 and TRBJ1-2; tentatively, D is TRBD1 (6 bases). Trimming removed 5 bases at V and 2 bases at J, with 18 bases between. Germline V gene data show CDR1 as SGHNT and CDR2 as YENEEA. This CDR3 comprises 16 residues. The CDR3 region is CASSPPRGARNYGYTF. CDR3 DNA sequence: TGTGCCAGCAGCCCCCCTCGGGGGGCCAGAAACTATGGCTACACCTTC.

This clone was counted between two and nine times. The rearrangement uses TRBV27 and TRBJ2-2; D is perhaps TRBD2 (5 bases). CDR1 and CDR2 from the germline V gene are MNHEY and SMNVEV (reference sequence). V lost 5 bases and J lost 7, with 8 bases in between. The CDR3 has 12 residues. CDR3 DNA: TGTGCCAGCAGTCTCACTAGCGGGGAGCTGTTTTTT. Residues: CASSLTSGELFF.

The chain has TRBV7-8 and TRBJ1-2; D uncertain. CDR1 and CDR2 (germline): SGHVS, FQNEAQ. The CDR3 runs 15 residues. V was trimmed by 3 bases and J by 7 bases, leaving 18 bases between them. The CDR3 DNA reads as TGTGCCAGCAGCTTCGGTTCTCTTACCCTCCCTGGCTACACCTTC. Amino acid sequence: CASSFGSLTLPGYTF.

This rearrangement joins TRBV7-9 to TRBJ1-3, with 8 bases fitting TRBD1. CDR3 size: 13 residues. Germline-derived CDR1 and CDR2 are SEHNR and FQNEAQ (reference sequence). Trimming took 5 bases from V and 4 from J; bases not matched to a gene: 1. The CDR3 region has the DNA TGTGCCAGCAGCGACAGGGGCGGAAACACCATATATTTT. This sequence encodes CASSDRGGNTIYF. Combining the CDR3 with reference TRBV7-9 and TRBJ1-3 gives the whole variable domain DTGVSQNPRHKITKRGQNVTFRCDPISEHNRLYWYRQTLGQGPEFLTYFQNEAQLEKSRLLSDRFSAERPKGSFSTLEIQRTEQGDSAMYLCASSDRGGNTIYFGEGSWLTVV.

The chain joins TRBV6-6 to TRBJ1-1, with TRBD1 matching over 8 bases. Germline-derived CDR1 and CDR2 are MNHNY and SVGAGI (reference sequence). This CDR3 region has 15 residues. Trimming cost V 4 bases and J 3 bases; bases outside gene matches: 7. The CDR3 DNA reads TGTGCCAGCAGTTGGCGGACAGGGATGGACACTGAAGCTTTCTTT. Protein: CASSWRTGMDTEAFF.

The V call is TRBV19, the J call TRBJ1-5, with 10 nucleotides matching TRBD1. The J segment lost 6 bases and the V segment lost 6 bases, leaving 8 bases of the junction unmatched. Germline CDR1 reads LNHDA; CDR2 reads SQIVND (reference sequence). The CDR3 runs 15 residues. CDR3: CASRPPGQGTQPQHF. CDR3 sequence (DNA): TGTGCCAGTAGGCCTCCGGGACAGGGGACTCAGCCCCAGCATTTT.

The CDR3 region has the DNA TGTGCCAGCAGTTTAGATCAGCGGGGTACGGGGACCCAGTACTTC. Its translation: CASSLDQRGTGTQYF. This chain uses TRBV27 with TRBJ2-5, with TRBD2 identical over 7 bases. The V gene's germline CDR1 is MNHEY and CDR2 SMNVEV (reference sequence). The CDR3 extends over 15 amino acids. V dropped 2 bases and J dropped 7; count of bases not matched to a gene: 10.

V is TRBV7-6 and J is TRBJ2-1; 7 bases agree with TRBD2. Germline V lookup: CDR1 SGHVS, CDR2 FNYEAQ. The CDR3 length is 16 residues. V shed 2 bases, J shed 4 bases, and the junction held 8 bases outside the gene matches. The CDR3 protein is CASSLRPSGNYNEQFF. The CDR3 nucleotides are TGTGCCAGCAGCTTAAGGCCTAGCGGAAATTACAATGAGCAGTTCTTC.

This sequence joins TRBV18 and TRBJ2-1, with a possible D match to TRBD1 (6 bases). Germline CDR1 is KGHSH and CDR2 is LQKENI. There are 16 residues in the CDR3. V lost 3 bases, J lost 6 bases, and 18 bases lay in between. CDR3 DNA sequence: TGTGCCAGCTCACCGGATAGGACAGTCAACGGCAATGAGCAGTTCTTC. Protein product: CASSPDRTVNGNEQFF.